The 27 T cell receptor beta chains in this list originate from one sample, sequenced in a study of identical twins. TCRdb recomputed calls from the 5' RACE reads with MiXCR, one row per CDR3 protein. The repertoire has 300,000 or so distinct CDR3 sequences, 7.5% to 9.5% of them found once; the top ten carry roughly 6.8%. These records were also assigned to another study, of yellow fever vaccine responses in identical twins.

What was sequenced was CD8+ T cells sorted from blood. The receptor set was obtained from a woman younger than 35 in good health.

The chain couples TRBV29-1 to TRBJ2-1; D might be TRBD2 (5 bases). There are 14 residues in the CDR3. The V and J ends lost 3 bases and 4 bases respectively, with 13 bases between them. Germline CDR1 is SQVTM and CDR2 is ANQGSEA. In DNA, the CDR3 is TGCAGCGTTGATCCCCGGTCGGGGTACAATGAGCAGTTCTTC. Translated: CSVDPRSGYNEQFF.

This clonotype was recorded a few times. J is TRBJ2-7 and V is TRBV4-3; a possible D gene is TRBD1 (5 bases). Trimming shortened V by 3 bases and J by 1 base, and 10 bases separated the two germline ends. Looked up from germline, CDR1 is LGHNA and CDR2 is YSLEER. This CDR3 spans 14 amino acids. CDR3 region: CASSQAGISYEQYF. The CDR3 nucleotides read TGCGCCAGCAGCCAGGCAGGGATTTCCTACGAGCAGTACTTC.

In its sample, this clonotype was seen a few times. The chain uses TRBV27 and TRBJ2-7; D may be TRBD1 (5 bases). The germline gives CDR1 MNHEY, CDR2 SMNVEV (reference sequence). Trimming took 5 bases from V and 2 from J, leaving 13 bases between them. CDR3 size: 14 residues. CDR3 DNA sequence: TGTGCCAGCAGTCAGAGCTGGACAACCTACGAGCAGTACTTC. Translation: CASSQSWTTYEQYF.

This clonotype turned up a few times. This chain connects TRBV2 to TRBJ2-7; D possibly corresponds to TRBD2 (6 bases). Germline CDR1 SNHLY, CDR2 FYNNEI. The CDR3 runs to 15 residues. Trimming stripped 6 bases from V and 0 bases from J, with 15 bases between. CDR3 protein: CASRSRTTSSYEQYF. The CDR3 DNA is TGTGCCAGCAGGTCCAGGACTACGAGCTCCTACGAGCAGTACTTC.

This rearrangement joins TRBV4-3 to TRBJ2-5; TRBD1 matches at 7 bases. The CDR3 extends over 15 amino acids. The V gene's germline CDR1 is LGHNA and CDR2 YSLEER. The junction had 3 bases not matched to a gene; V was cut back by 0 bases and J by 2 bases. The CDR3 spells CASSQEQGSQETQYF. The DNA for the CDR3 is TGCGCCAGCAGCCAAGAACAGGGGTCTCAAGAGACCCAGTACTTC.

The V and J genes are TRBV7-8 and TRBJ2-5; 11 bases are shared with TRBD1. Trimming removed 5 bases from V and 5 bases from J; junction bases left unmatched: 13. CDR3 length equals 17 residues. Germline loops: CDR1 SGHVS, CDR2 FQNEAQ. The CDR3 here is CASSPALGQGARETQYF. The CDR3 DNA reads as TGTGCCAGCAGCCCCGCCCTAGGACAGGGGGCACGGGAGACCCAGTACTTC.

This clonotype was seen more than once but under ten times. CDR3 sequence: CASSLRSPGQAGYTF. In nucleotides, the CDR3 is TGTGCCAGCAGCTTGCGATCTCCGGGACAGGCGGGCTACACCTTC. The rearrangement joins TRBV11-2 to TRBJ1-2; 8 bases fit TRBD1. This CDR3 contains 15 residues. Germline V CDR1 and CDR2: SGHAT, FQNNGV. The junction had 11 bases not matched to a gene; V was cut back by 3 bases and J by 8 bases.

This clonotype was detected only a few times. The rearrangement links TRBV7-8 to TRBJ2-3; 7 nucleotides align to TRBD2. CDR1 and CDR2 from the germline V gene are SGHVS and FQNEAQ. The CDR3 length is 15 residues. With V trimmed by 11 bases and J by 3 bases, 14 bases remained unmatched. The CDR3 here is CAAGSWGRGTDTQYF. The CDR3 DNA sequence: TGTGCCGCTGGTTCGTGGGGGAGGGGAACAGATACGCAGTATTTT.

This rearrangement joins TRBV6-2 or TRBV6-3 to TRBJ2-2; perhaps TRBD1 as D (5 bases). This CDR3 has 16 residues. V dropped 2 bases and J dropped 8 bases, with 18 bases sitting between them. Germline values: CDR1 MNHEY, CDR2 SVGEGT. Written as DNA, the CDR3 is TGTGCCAGCAGTTACGGTGACGACAGCAAAATGGGGGAGCTGTTTTTT. This translates into CASSYGDDSKMGELFF.

The chain recombines TRBV9 with TRBJ2-6; no reliable D call. CDR1 and CDR2 (germline): SGDLS, YYNGEE. Trimming left V 0 bases short and J 4 bases short, with 8 bases between. The CDR3 spans 15 residues. The CDR3 bases are TGTGCCAGCAGCGTAGGCACACCGGGGGCCAACGTCCTGACTTTC. It is translated as CASSVGTPGANVLTF.

The table lists this clonotype with a few counts. The genes are TRBV6-2 or TRBV6-3 and TRBJ1-2; no reliable D call. Germline lookup yields CDR1 MNHEY and CDR2 SVGEGT. The CDR3 is made up of 14 amino acids. Trimming left V 4 bases short and J 4 bases short, with 13 bases between. The CDR3 sequence: CASSWGRMGYGYTF. The CDR3 DNA reads as TGTGCCAGCAGTTGGGGAAGAATGGGCTATGGCTACACCTTC.

The rearrangement links TRBV4-3 to TRBJ2-5; either TRBD1 or TRBD2 may supply D (5 bases each). Trimming stripped 1 base from V and 5 bases from J, with 20 bases between. CDR3 length: 17 residues. Germline lookup yields CDR1 LGHNA and CDR2 YSLEER. The CDR3 coding sequence is TGCGCCAGCAGCCAAGGACCATGGAAGGGGTGGGGGGAGACCCAGTACTTC. It specifies CASSQGPWKGWGETQYF.

In this sample, this clonotype turned up a few times. The chain uses TRBV14 and TRBJ2-3; 14 bases match TRBD2. The CDR3 length is 15 residues. With V trimmed by 7 bases and J by 1 base, 1 base remained unmatched. In germline, CDR1 is SGHDN, CDR2 FVKESK. Written as DNA, the CDR3 is TGTGCCAGCAAGGGACTAGCGGGAGGCACAGATACGCAGTATTTT. This translates into CASKGLAGGTDTQYF.

A few counts support this clonotype. The chain employs TRBV24-1 and TRBJ1-4; 10 bases match TRBD1. CDR3 length equals 16 residues. With V trimmed by 4 bases and J by 8 bases, 9 bases remained unmatched. CDR1 is KGHDR and CDR2 is SFDVKD in the germline V gene. The CDR3 bases are TGTGCCACCAGTGAGCGGGACAGGGGTTTTGGGGAAAAACTGTTTTTT. Translation gives CATSERDRGFGEKLFF.

This clonotype has only a few counts. Compared with germline, one end of the junction differs, possibly owing to a read error. This rearrangement joins TRBV3-1 to TRBJ2-5, with D perhaps TRBD1 (6 bases). CDR1 is LGHDT, CDR2 YNNKEL, per germline (reference sequence). There are 14 residues in the CDR3. CDR3 DNA: TGTGCCAGCAGCCAAGAAGATATAACAGGGCGAGTGAGCTTC. It translates to CASSQEDITGRVSF.

The rearrangement joins TRBV11-1 to TRBJ2-7; TRBD2 aligns across 10 bases. The CDR3 length is 20 residues. CDR1 SGHAT and CDR2 FQDESV come from the germline V gene (reference sequence). Trimming removed 4 bases from V and 2 bases from J; junction bases left unmatched: 20. In nucleotides, the CDR3 is TGTGCCAGCAGCTCAAGTAGCCCACAACGCTCCGGGACTAGCGCCTACGAGCAGTACTTC. This encodes CASSSSSPQRSGTSAYEQYF.

J is TRBJ2-4 and V is TRBV3-1; TRBD1 agrees at 8 bases. Germline assignment: CDR1 LGHDT and CDR2 YNNKEL (reference sequence). The CDR3 is 17 amino acids. V dropped 7 bases and J dropped 3; count of bases not matched to a gene: 14. CDR3 bases: TGTGCCAGCACCTTGACAGGGGTTGGGATCGACAAAAACATTCAGTACTTC. The encoded protein is CASTLTGVGIDKNIQYF.

The chain has TRBV7-8 and TRBJ2-1; D is perhaps TRBD2 (6 bases). The CDR3 loop spans 18 amino acids. Trimming took 4 bases from V and 9 from J, leaving 28 bases between them. Germline V gene data show CDR1 as SGHVS and CDR2 as FQNEAQ. The CDR3 sequence: CASSSLREFPRGEREQFF. CDR3 bases: TGTGCCAGCAGCTCCCTTCGGGAGTTTCCTCGCGGCGAACGTGAGCAGTTCTTC.

This clonotype has a count of ten or more. The rearrangement uses TRBV11-1 and TRBJ2-7, with a weak D call TRBD1 (5 bases). The CDR3 contains 20 residues. The germline CDR1 and CDR2 sequences are SGHAT and FQDESV (reference sequence). Trimming removed 0 bases from V and 0 bases from J, with 24 bases in between. The DNA of the CDR3 is TGTGCCAGCAGCTTAGCTAACGAAAAAGGGTACAGGTATAGCTCCTACGAGCAGTACTTC. Translation: CASSLANEKGYRYSSYEQYF.

This clonotype occurred many times. The chain combines TRBV20-1 with TRBJ2-3; D is unresolved. Looked up from germline, CDR1 is DFQATT and CDR2 is SNEGSKA (reference sequence). This CDR3 has 16 amino acids. Trimming pared 0 bases from V and 1 base from J, leaving 14 bases between. CDR3 DNA: TGCAGTGCTAGAGATACCGCCCCGACCGGCACAGATACGCAGTATTTT. Its translation is CSARDTAPTGTDTQYF.

The rearrangement joins TRBV4-2 to TRBJ2-7; D remains unclear. The CDR3 has 11 amino acids. Trimming shortened V by 1 base and J by 5 bases, and 3 bases separated the two germline ends. Per the germline V gene, CDR1 is LGHNA and CDR2 is YNFKEQ. This CDR3 reads CASSQANEQYF. The CDR3 nucleotides read TGTGCCAGCAGCCAAGCGAACGAGCAGTACTTC.

This clonotype occurred many times. This rearrangement joins TRBV12-3 or TRBV12-4 to TRBJ1-1, with 7 positions matching TRBD1. Trimming at V came to 4 bases and at J to 4 bases, leaving 12 bases not matched to a gene. This CDR3 is built from 16 residues. The DNA for the CDR3 is TGTGCCAGCAGTTCCTTTTCAGGGGGGGGTGTCACTGAAGCTTTCTTT. Protein: CASSSFSGGGVTEAFF.

The chain combines TRBV11-1 with TRBJ2-2; 8 bases are shared with TRBD1. Germline V lookup: CDR1 SGHAT, CDR2 FQDESV (reference sequence). V shed 5 bases and J 4 bases; nucleotides not matched to a gene: 9. CDR3 length equals 16 residues. CDR3 sequence: CASSVPGTGITGELFF. CDR3 DNA sequence: TGTGCCAGCAGCGTACCCGGGACAGGAATCACCGGGGAGCTGTTTTTT.

The V gene is TRBV7-9, the J gene TRBJ2-2; 7 bases agree with TRBD1. Germline CDR1 and CDR2: SEHNR and FQNEAQ (reference sequence). The J segment lost 3 bases and the V segment lost 5 bases, leaving 12 bases of the junction unmatched. The CDR3 has 17 amino acids. This CDR3 is CASSRAQTGRDTGELFF. In DNA, the CDR3 is TGTGCCAGCAGCCGAGCTCAGACAGGGCGCGACACCGGGGAGCTGTTTTTT.

The chain has TRBV20-1 and TRBJ2-7; 13 bases match TRBD2. Germline assignment: CDR1 DFQATT and CDR2 SNEGSKA (reference sequence). V shed 7 bases and J 4 bases; nucleotides not matched to a gene: 7. This CDR3 region has 14 residues. The CDR3 bases are TGCAGTGTTCGGCGACTAGCGGGAGGATACGAGCAGTACTTC. Translating it yields CSVRRLAGGYEQYF.

This clonotype has more than one count but fewer than ten. This chain uses TRBV4-3 with TRBJ2-7; a weak D match, TRBD2 (7 bases). Germline V gene sequence: CDR1 LGHNA, CDR2 YSLEER. The ends were cut back, 0 bases at V and 5 bases at J, with 17 bases in the middle. CDR3 length equals 16 residues. The CDR3 DNA reads as TGCGCCAGCAGCCAAGATAAGGGGGGGTTCCCTAACGAGCAGTACTTC. This codes for CASSQDKGGFPNEQYF.

This clonotype was found many times. V gene TRBV10-3 combines with J gene TRBJ2-1; no clear D gene. The CDR3 is 12 residues long. V lost 6 bases to trimming and J lost 7 bases, with 10 bases between them. Germline V CDR1 and CDR2: ENHRY, SYGVKD. CDR3 loop: CAIRWDSNEQFF. The CDR3 nucleotides are TGTGCCATCAGGTGGGATTCGAATGAGCAGTTCTTC.